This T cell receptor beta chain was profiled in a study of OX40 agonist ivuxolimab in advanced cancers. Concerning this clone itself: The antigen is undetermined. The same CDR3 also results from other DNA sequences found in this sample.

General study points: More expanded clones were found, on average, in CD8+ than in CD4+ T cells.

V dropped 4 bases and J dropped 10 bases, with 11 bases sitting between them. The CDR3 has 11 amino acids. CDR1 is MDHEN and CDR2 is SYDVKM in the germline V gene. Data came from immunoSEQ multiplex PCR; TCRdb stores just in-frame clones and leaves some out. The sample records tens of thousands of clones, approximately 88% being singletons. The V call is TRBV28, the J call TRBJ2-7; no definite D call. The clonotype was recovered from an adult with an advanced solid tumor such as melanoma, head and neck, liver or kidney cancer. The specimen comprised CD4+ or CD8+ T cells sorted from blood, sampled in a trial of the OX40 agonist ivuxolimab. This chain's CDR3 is CASSYSGEQYF. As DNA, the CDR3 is TGTGCCAGCAGTTACAGTGGGGAACAGTACTTC.